Listed here is a single TCR beta chain. The target antigen is unknown. This could be a read error, since a much larger clone is one nucleotide away. The CDR3 consists of 14 residues. V was pared by 5 bases and J by 6 bases, with 14 bases between. The germline CDR1 and CDR2 sequences are SGHTA and FQGNSA. It was with a sample-barcoded 5' primer and a J-beta primer mix that a second PCR of roughly 7 to 12 cycles was run. Each CDR3 protein is one row after TCRdb ran MiXCR on the 5' RACE reads. The sample carries about 670,000 distinct CDR3 sequences, 35% to 50% recorded once. The sample is drawn from a study of blood T cells in healthy people across ages. Regarding the study as a whole: In these data, TCR beta diversity tracked strongly with naive T cell percentage. While age rose, TCR beta diversity per million T cells dropped in a roughly linear way.

The sequenced material came from blood. This sequence joins TRBV7-2 and TRBJ2-1, with D perhaps TRBD2 (5 bases). The sequence came from a man of 80 years or more in good health. The CDR3 sequence is CASSTEGSTNEQFF. The CDR3 bases are TGTGCCAGCAGCACAGAGGGCTCTACCAATGAGCAGTTCTTC.